What follows are 22 T cell receptor beta chains derived from one specimen sequenced in a study of blood T cell repertoires in COVID-19. Measured with immunoSEQ multiplex PCR; TCRdb has only the in-frame clones, and not every one. The sample shows about 260,000 clones, around 89% of them seen only once. Sequencing was performed on peripheral blood. These receptors originate from a woman aged 40 to 50 with acute or convalescent COVID-19.

Note on this clone: Different DNA sequences within this sample yield the same CDR3. J is TRBJ1-2 and V is TRBV2; weak D call: TRBD1 (5 bases). The V end was cut by 2 bases, the J end by 0 bases, with 7 bases between. This CDR3 region has 14 residues. In germline, CDR1 is SNHLY, CDR2 FYNNEI. CDR3 DNA sequence: TGTGCCAGCAGTGAACAGGGCACTAACTATGGCTACACCTTC. Its protein product is CASSEQGTNYGYTF.

The sample holds one count of this clone. V and J are TRBV19 and TRBJ1-1; D is ambiguous. V was shortened by 6 bases and J by 7 bases, with 9 bases between the two germline ends. This CDR3 is 11 amino acids long. CDR1 is LNHDA, CDR2 SQIVND, per germline (reference sequence). CDR3 nucleotide sequence: TGTGCCAGTAGCCCGGGAGGTGAAGCTTTCTTT. Translating gives CASSPGGEAFF. Together with reference TRBV19 and TRBJ1-1, the CDR3 gives the full variable domain: DGGITQSPKYLFRKEGQNVTLSCEQNLNHDAMYWYRQDPGQGLRLIYYSQIVNDFQKGDIAEGYSVSREKKESFPLTVTSAQKNPTAFYLCASSPGGEAFFGQGTRLTVV.

CDR3 nucleotide sequence: TGTGCCAGCAGGAAGTCATTACTAGCGGGGGGTACAGATACGCAGTATTTT. It specifies CASRKSLLAGGTDTQYF. V and J are TRBV27 and TRBJ2-3; TRBD2 aligns across 12 bases. Germline V gene data show CDR1 as MNHEY and CDR2 as SMNVEV (reference sequence). Losses at the gene ends were 6 bases for V and 3 bases for J; bases not matched to a gene: 10. This CDR3 spans 17 amino acids.

The chain has TRBV15 and TRBJ1-3, with D possibly matching TRBD1 (5 bases). The ends were cut back, 2 bases at V and 0 bases at J, with 11 bases in the middle. Germline loops: CDR1 LNHNV, CDR2 YYDKDF (reference sequence). The CDR3 contains 16 residues. As DNA, the CDR3 is TGTGCCACCAGCAGACGCGTCGACAGCTCTGGAAACACCATATATTTT. This translates into CATSRRVDSSGNTIYF.

This clone was seen a single time. The chain uses TRBV7-9 and TRBJ2-1; TRBD1 matches at 10 bases. The junction had 11 bases not matched to a gene; V was cut back by 5 bases and J by 7 bases. The CDR3 spans 16 residues. Germline CDR1 SEHNR, CDR2 FQNEAQ (reference sequence). CDR3 coding DNA: TGTGCCAGCAGCCCTCAAATGGGACAGGGGAGGAATGAGCAGTTCTTC. Translating it yields CASSPQMGQGRNEQFF.

This rearrangement joins TRBV5-6 to TRBJ2-7; 7 bases fit TRBD1. The CDR3 loop spans 14 amino acids. The germline V gene encodes CDR1 SGHDT and CDR2 YYEEEE. The ends lost 4 bases at V and 2 bases at J; junction bases unmatched: 6. This chain's CDR3 is CASSGWDSPYEQYV. CDR3 bases: TGTGCCAGCAGCGGATGGGACAGCCCCTACGAGCAGTACGTC.

The chain uses TRBV29-1 and TRBJ2-1; weak D call: TRBD2 (6 bases). This CDR3 region has 13 residues. V lost 4 bases and J 6 bases, leaving 13 bases between the germline ends. The germline V gene has CDR1 SQVTM and CDR2 ANQGSEA. The CDR3 DNA sequence: TGCAGCGTTGCCGGGGGTGAGAGCAATGAGCAGTTCTTC. Protein: CSVAGGESNEQFF.

The J gene is TRBJ1-1, the V gene TRBV3-1 (or the pseudogene TRBV3-2); tentatively, D is TRBD1 (6 bases). Germline V gene data show CDR1 as LGHDT and CDR2 as YNNKEL (reference sequence). The V and J ends lost 1 base and 1 base respectively, with 16 bases between them. The CDR3 is 17 amino acids. The CDR3 sequence is CASSQGGGGPENTEAFF. The CDR3 DNA reads TGTGCCAGCAGCCAAGGGGGCGGGGGCCCGGAGAACACTGAAGCTTTCTTT.

This clone was seen just once. The CDR3: CASSQVGASRGVNYGYTF. The CDR3 bases are TGTGCCAGCAGCCAAGTTGGGGCCAGCAGGGGAGTTAACTATGGCTACACCTTC. The J gene is TRBJ1-2, the V gene TRBV4-2, with D tentatively TRBD1 (6 bases). This CDR3 is 18 amino acids long. Germline V gene sequence: CDR1 LGHNA, CDR2 YNFKEQ. Trimming took off 1 base at V and 1 base at J, with 19 bases between the two ends.

The chain uses TRBV27 and TRBJ1-5; TRBD1 might be the D (5 bases). This CDR3 contains 14 residues. Trimming left V 6 bases short and J 3 bases short, with 12 bases between. The germline V gene has CDR1 MNHEY and CDR2 SMNVEV (reference sequence). The CDR3 sequence: CASRPDSFNQPQHF. CDR3 DNA: TGTGCCAGCAGACCCGACAGCTTCAATCAGCCCCAGCATTTT.

This rearrangement joins TRBV30 to TRBJ2-7, with 15 positions matching TRBD2. Germline loops: CDR1 GTSNPN, CDR2 SVGIG (reference sequence). CDR3 size: 18 residues. J gave up 0 bases and V 2 bases, and 8 bases lay outside the gene matches. CDR3: CAWSSPGLAGGHSYEQYV. For the CDR3, the DNA is TGTGCCTGGAGTTCCCCGGGACTAGCGGGGGGACACTCCTACGAGCAGTACGTC.

The chain uses TRBV4-2 and TRBJ2-2; 7 bases are a match to TRBD2. V shed 0 bases and J 0 bases; nucleotides not matched to a gene: 4. The CDR3 sequence is 17 residues long. The V gene's germline CDR1 is LGHNA and CDR2 YNFKEQ. CDR3 DNA sequence: TGTGCCAGCAGCCAAGATGGTGGACTAGCGAACACCGGGGAGCTGTTTTTT. Its translation is CASSQDGGLANTGELFF.

The chain joins TRBV24-1 to TRBJ1-3; 7 bases fit TRBD1. V shed 6 bases, J shed 4 bases, and the junction held 5 bases outside the gene matches. Germline V lookup: CDR1 KGHDR, CDR2 SFDVKD. This CDR3 is 14 amino acids long. The CDR3 nucleotides read TGTGCCACCAGTTCAGACAGGGAAGGAAACACCATATATTTT. Amino acids: CATSSDREGNTIYF.

The chain links TRBV11-2 to TRBJ1-3; D not certain. The V and J ends lost 1 base and 3 bases respectively, with 4 bases between them. The CDR3 has 13 residues. Germline V gene sequence: CDR1 SGHAT, CDR2 FQNNGV. CDR3 region: CASSLASGNTIYF. CDR3 DNA: TGTGCCAGCAGCTTAGCGAGTGGAAACACCATATATTTT.

The chain recombines TRBV19 with TRBJ1-4, with D tentatively TRBD1 (5 bases). Trimming cost V 5 bases and J 7 bases, with 17 bases left between them. Germline V gene sequence: CDR1 LNHDA, CDR2 SQIVND (reference sequence). The CDR3 is made up of 15 amino acids. CDR3 bases: TGTGCCAGTAGTTCTACAGGTGGGGAAGGTGAAAAACTGTTTTTT. Encoded protein: CASSSTGGEGEKLFF.

V usage is TRBV4-1 and J usage is TRBJ1-2; D ambiguous. V lost 1 base, J lost 3 bases, and 12 bases lay in between. Germline loops: CDR1 MGHRA, CDR2 YSYEKL. This CDR3 spans 15 amino acids. CDR3 amino acids: CASSQGADIDYGYTF. The DNA for the CDR3 is TGCGCCAGCAGCCAAGGGGCAGACATCGACTATGGCTACACCTTC.

V gene TRBV19 combines with J gene TRBJ1-5, with TRBD1 matching over 8 bases. The CDR3 runs to 15 residues. Germline-derived CDR1 and CDR2 are LNHDA and SQIVND (reference sequence). After removal of 7 bases from V and 2 bases from J, the junction contained 7 bases not matched to a gene. The CDR3 loop is CASNAGGGGNQPQHF. CDR3 coding DNA: TGTGCCAGTAATGCAGGGGGCGGAGGCAATCAGCCCCAGCATTTT.

J is TRBJ2-5 and V is TRBV24-1; maybe TRBD2 (6 bases). CDR3 length equals 15 residues. The V gene's germline CDR1 is KGHDR and CDR2 SFDVKD. V was trimmed by 5 bases and J by 5 bases, leaving 17 bases between them. The CDR3 DNA reads TGTGCCACCAGTGCTGGCGGCAGGGACTGGGAGACCCAGTACTTC. Translation gives CATSAGGRDWETQYF.

The rearrangement links TRBV6-1 to TRBJ1-2, with D unresolved. Trimming cost V 2 bases and J 5 bases, with 15 bases left between them. From germline, CDR1 is MNHNS and CDR2 SASEGT. This CDR3 region has 15 residues. CDR3 coding DNA: TGTGCCAGCAGTGAATGGCAGGTCTCGGGGTATGGCTACACCTTC. The encoded protein is CASSEWQVSGYGYTF.

V gene TRBV10-1 combines with J gene TRBJ1-2, with TRBD1 matching 7 bases. Germline CDR1 and CDR2: WNHNN and SYGVQD (reference sequence). The length of the CDR3 is 14 residues. Trimming at V came to 4 bases and at J to 0 bases, leaving 2 bases not matched to a gene. As DNA, the CDR3 is TGCGCCAGCAGTGCAGGGGGTCCTAACTATGGCTACACCTTC. This translates into CASSAGGPNYGYTF.

The genes are TRBV10-3 and TRBJ2-5; 7 bases fit TRBD1. The junction had 7 bases not matched to a gene; V was cut back by 6 bases and J by 3 bases. The CDR3 runs to 14 residues. Germline values: CDR1 ENHRY, CDR2 SYGVKD. Written as DNA, the CDR3 is TGTGCCATCAGCGACAGGGTTGGGGAAGAGACCCAGTACTTC. Its protein product is CAISDRVGEETQYF.

The chain combines TRBV11-2 with TRBJ1-3; a possible D gene is TRBD1 (5 bases). This CDR3 is built from 13 residues. V lost 5 bases, J lost 4 bases, and 9 bases lay in between. Germline V gene lookup returns CDR1 SGHAT and CDR2 FQNNGV. CDR3 residues: CASSAGPGNTIYF. In nucleotides, the CDR3 is TGTGCCAGCAGCGCGGGGCCAGGAAACACCATATATTTT.